The rows below give T cell receptor beta chains drawn from one sample of a study of blood T cell repertoires in COVID-19. Libraries were prepared by immunoSEQ multiplex PCR; TCRdb keeps only in-frame clonotypes and omits some of them. This sample has around 360,000 clones; about 87% occur once, and the top ten carry over 9.5%. The source material was peripheral blood. The origin of the receptors is a woman between 25 and 40 years old with COVID-19, enrolled during active disease. CDR3s include the opening cysteine and the closing phenylalanine or tryptophan.

TRBJ2-3	TRBV20-1	CSGQGPDTQYF
TRBJ2-7	TRBV27	CASRLAGSYEQYF
TRBJ1-2	TRBV19	CASSPQGAQGYTF
TRBJ2-7	TRBV6-2/TRBV6-3	CASSYSSPGQGLLSYEQYF
TRBJ2-7	TRBV29-1	CSVASGEPYEQYF
TRBJ2-2	TRBV24-1	CATSDDRRDRANTGELFF
TRBJ2-7	TRBV10-1	CASSSQNGYEQYF
TRBJ2-1	TRBV15	CATSRERTRTYNEQFF
TRBJ2-2	TRBV10-2	CASRPNYLTGELFF
TRBJ2-7	TRBV6-5	CASRRASGRVEQYF
TRBJ1-2	TRBV3-1/TRBV3-2	CASSQHSQGAGGYTF
TRBJ2-6	TRBV5-4	CASSPEVGANVLTF
TRBJ1-1	TRBV20-1	CSAGSGTEAFF
TRBJ2-3	TRBV10-3	CAIGASSGSETDTQYF
TRBJ2-5	TRBV2	CASSVSGNPQETQYF
TRBJ1-5	TRBV19	CASSISVENQPQHF
TRBJ1-5	TRBV12-3/TRBV12-4	CASSPQGNQPQHF
TRBJ2-1	TRBV24-1	CATSGAPSSGRDEQFF
TRBJ1-3	TRBV11-2	CASSSGTTGNTIYF
TRBJ2-1	TRBV5-1	CASSLGTSGYHNEQFF
TRBJ2-1	TRBV6-6	CASSSQGGTYNEQFF
TRBJ2-1	TRBV4-1	CASSRGQGAGNEQFF
TRBJ1-2	TRBV7-3	CASSYLGGHGYTF
TRBJ1-2	TRBV5-1	CASSVSEAYGYTF
TRBJ2-2	TRBV19	CASSTQGSTGELFF
TRBJ2-7	TRBV12-3/TRBV12-4	CASSPGVEQYF
TRBJ2-3	TRBV30	CAWSQGASSTDTQYF
TRBJ1-5	TRBV30	CAWNLQGSNQPQHF
TRBJ2-2	TRBV6-6	CASSRRDRGTFANTGELFF
TRBJ1-2	TRBV30	CAWRGGRGYGYTF
TRBJ1-2	TRBV9	CASSPSGGGYGYTF
TRBJ2-3	TRBV28	CASSPGGADTQYF
TRBJ2-4	TRBV5-4	CASSFITLGENIQYF
TRBJ2-7	TRBV5-4	CASSLGLAGFYEQYF
TRBJ2-3	TRBV30	CAWRAGGFTDTQYF
TRBJ1-4	TRBV7-8	CASSLGEGFNEKLFF
TRBJ2-5	TRBV7-8	CASSFLAGDEETQYF
TRBJ2-7	TRBV6-5	CASSYAPGLTYEQYF
TRBJ2-5	TRBV6-7	CASSVGLAGEGTQYF
TRBJ2-7	TRBV24-1	CATSDSGTGTYEQYF
TRBJ1-3	TRBV18	CASSPAPGGSGNTIYF
TRBJ1-2	TRBV6-2/TRBV6-3	CASSYEGRNRGTKIYGYTF
TRBJ1-5	TRBV2	CASREPQVAGPQHF
TRBJ1-3	TRBV19	CASSATRIGNTIYF
TRBJ1-4	TRBV28	CASLLRQGLDEKLFF
TRBJ2-3	TRBV3-1/TRBV3-2	CASSQAASGYTDTQYF
TRBJ2-2	TRBV18	CASFDPGDTGELFF